This T cell receptor beta chain appears in the sequencing data of a study of T-cell reconstitution after alpha-beta-depleted transplantation in children. Unique molecular identifiers were built into the TCRbeta library. MiXCR, run by TCRdb on the PCR reads, gives a single entry per CDR3 protein. The table records a few hundred thousand distinct CDR3 sequences, about an eighth of them present only once. Ten or more counts support this clonotype. V gave up 0 bases and J gave up 4 bases, with 12 bases separating them. Germline CDR1 and CDR2: DFQATT and SNEGSKA (reference sequence). The CDR3 has 14 residues.

The TCR comes from a human donor who donated a stem cell graft to a child with Fanconi anemia. This chain joins TRBV20-1 and TRBJ1-1; the D is unclear. This specimen consisted of PBMCs, obtained from the stem cell graft. The CDR3 coding sequence is TGCAGTGCTAGAGAGCAGGCTGAATTCACTGAAGCTTTCTTT. This encodes CSAREQAEFTEAFF.